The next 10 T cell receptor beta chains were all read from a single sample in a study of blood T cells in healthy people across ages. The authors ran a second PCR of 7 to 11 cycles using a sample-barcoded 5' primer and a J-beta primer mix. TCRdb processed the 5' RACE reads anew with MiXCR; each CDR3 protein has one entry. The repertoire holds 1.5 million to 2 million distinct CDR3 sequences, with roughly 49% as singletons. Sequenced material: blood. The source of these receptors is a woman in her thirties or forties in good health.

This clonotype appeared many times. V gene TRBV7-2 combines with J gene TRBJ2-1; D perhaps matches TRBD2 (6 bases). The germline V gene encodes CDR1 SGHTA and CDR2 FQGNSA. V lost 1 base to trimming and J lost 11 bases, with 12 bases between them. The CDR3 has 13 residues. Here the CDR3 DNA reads TGTGCCAGCAGCTTAGGGGGGGAAAGTAAGCAGTTCTTC. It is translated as CASSLGGESKQFF.

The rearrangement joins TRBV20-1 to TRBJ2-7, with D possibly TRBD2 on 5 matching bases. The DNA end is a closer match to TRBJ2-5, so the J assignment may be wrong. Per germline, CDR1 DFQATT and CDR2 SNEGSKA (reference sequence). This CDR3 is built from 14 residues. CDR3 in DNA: TGCAGTGCTAGAGATCAGTCCCGAGGGGAGACCCAGTACTTC. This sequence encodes CSARDQSRGETQYF.

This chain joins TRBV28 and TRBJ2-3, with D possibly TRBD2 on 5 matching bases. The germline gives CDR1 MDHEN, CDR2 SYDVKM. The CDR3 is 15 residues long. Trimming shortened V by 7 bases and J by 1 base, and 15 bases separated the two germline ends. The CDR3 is CASKRSGQGTDTQYF. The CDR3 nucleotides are TGTGCCAGCAAGCGCAGCGGTCAGGGCACAGATACGCAGTATTTT. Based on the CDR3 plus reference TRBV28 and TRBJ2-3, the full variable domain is DVKVTQSSRYLVKRTGEKVFLECVQDMDHENMFWYRQDPGLGLRLIYFSYDVKMKEKGDIPEGYSVSREKKERFSLILESASTNQTSMYLCASKRSGQGTDTQYFGPGTRLTVL.

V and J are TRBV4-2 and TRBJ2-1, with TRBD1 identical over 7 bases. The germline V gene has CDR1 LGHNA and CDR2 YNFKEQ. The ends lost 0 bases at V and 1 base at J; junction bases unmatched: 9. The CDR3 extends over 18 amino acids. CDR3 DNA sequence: TGTGCCAGCAGCCAAGATCCCCCCCAGGGGGTTTCCTACAATGAGCAGTTCTTC. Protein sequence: CASSQDPPQGVSYNEQFF.

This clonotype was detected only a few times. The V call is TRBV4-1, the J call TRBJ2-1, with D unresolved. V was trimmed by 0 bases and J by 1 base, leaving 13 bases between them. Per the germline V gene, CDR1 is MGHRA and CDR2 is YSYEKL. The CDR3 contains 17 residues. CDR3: CASSQDLSRISYNEQFF. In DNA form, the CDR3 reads TGCGCCAGCAGCCAAGATCTATCACGTATTTCCTACAATGAGCAGTTCTTC.

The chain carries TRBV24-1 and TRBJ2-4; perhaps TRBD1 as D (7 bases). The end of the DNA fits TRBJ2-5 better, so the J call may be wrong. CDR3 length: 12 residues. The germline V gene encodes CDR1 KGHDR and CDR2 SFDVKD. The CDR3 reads CATGGGGETQYF. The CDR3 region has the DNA TGTGCCACCGGAGGGGGCGGGGAGACCCAGTACTTC.

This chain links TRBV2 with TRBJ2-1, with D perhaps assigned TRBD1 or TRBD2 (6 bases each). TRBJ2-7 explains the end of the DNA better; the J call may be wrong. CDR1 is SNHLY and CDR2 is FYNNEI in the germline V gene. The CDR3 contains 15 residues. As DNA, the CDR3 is TGTGCCAGCAGTGAAACGAGGGGGGCATACAATGAGCAGTACTTC. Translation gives CASSETRGAYNEQYF.

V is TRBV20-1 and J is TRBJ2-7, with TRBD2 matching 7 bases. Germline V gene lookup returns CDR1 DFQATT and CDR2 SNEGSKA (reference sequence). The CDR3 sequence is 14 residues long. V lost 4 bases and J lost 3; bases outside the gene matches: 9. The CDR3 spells CSAKERGPYYEQYF. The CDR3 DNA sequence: TGCAGTGCTAAGGAGCGGGGTCCTTACTACGAGCAGTACTTC.

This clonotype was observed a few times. In DNA, the CDR3 is TGTGCCAGCAGCTCGCCGACAGGGGAAAGGCCCTACGAGCAGTACTTC. Residues: CASSSPTGERPYEQYF. The chain uses TRBV7-2 and TRBJ2-7, with TRBD1 identical over 8 bases. Germline V gene data show CDR1 as SGHTA and CDR2 as FQGNSA. This CDR3 region has 16 residues. V lost 4 bases to trimming and J lost 2 bases; unmatched junction nucleotides: 10.

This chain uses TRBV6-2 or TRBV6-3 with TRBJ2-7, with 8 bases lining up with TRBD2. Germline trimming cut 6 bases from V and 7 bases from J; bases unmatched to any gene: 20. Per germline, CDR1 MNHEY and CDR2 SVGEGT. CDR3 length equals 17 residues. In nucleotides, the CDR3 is TGTGCCAGCAGCATACTGAATAGCGGGAACCCCCTGGGGGAGCAGTACTTC. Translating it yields CASSILNSGNPLGEQYF.